These 26 T cell receptor beta chains were all obtained from the same sample, sequenced in a study of blood T cell repertoires in COVID-19 (dated by TCRdb to 2018 to 2020). Library creation used the immunoSEQ multiplex PCR assay. TCRdb stores this immuneACCESS table with in-frame sequences only. Part of the clones is absent; in the studies checked, under half of the shortfall reflects unresolved V genes, and no reason is known for the rest. The sample table contains about 50,000 clones; only one count was recorded for around 85% of them. 15% to 19% of the sample is taken by the ten largest. Input material: peripheral blood. These receptors came from a human donor in a cohort sampled during active COVID-19. The donor label of this sample is uncertain.

Note on this clone: Other DNA sequences from this sample encode an identical CDR3 as well. The chain has TRBV7-2 and TRBJ1-5; the match to TRBD1 covers 8 bases. The length of the CDR3 is 15 residues. The germline V gene has CDR1 SGHTA and CDR2 FQGNSA. The ends lost 2 bases at V and 4 bases at J; junction bases unmatched: 4. CDR3 region: CASSLSTGANQPQHF. The CDR3 DNA is TGTGCCAGCAGCTTATCGACAGGGGCGAATCAGCCCCAGCATTTT.

The rearrangement links TRBV19 to TRBJ1-2; no firm D call. Trimming took off 1 base at V and 4 bases at J, with 16 bases between the two ends. This CDR3 region has 16 residues. CDR1 and CDR2 (germline): LNHDA, SQIVND (reference sequence). CDR3 bases: TGTGCCAGTAGTATAGCCCCGAAAAAACCGGGCTATGGCTACACCTTC. This gives the protein CASSIAPKKPGYGYTF.

The chain is built from TRBV7-2 and TRBJ1-4; D is uncertain. This CDR3 spans 16 amino acids. Per the germline V gene, CDR1 is SGHTA and CDR2 is FQGNSA. V was shortened by 5 bases and J by 0 bases, with 13 bases between the two germline ends. CDR3 nucleotide sequence: TGTGCCAGCAGCCTAGGGCCATATGCAACTAATGAAAAACTGTTTTTT. This codes for CASSLGPYATNEKLFF. The whole variable domain, remainder taken from reference TRBV7-2 and TRBJ1-4, is GAGVSQSPSNKVTEKGKDVELRCDPISGHTALYWYRQSLGQGLEFLIYFQGNSAPDKSGLPSDRFSAERTGGSVSTLTIQRTQQEDSAVYLCASSLGPYATNEKLFFGSGTQLSVL.

This chain uses TRBV12-3 or TRBV12-4 with TRBJ2-7; D possibly corresponds to TRBD2 (6 bases). V lost 8 bases and J lost 4, with 15 bases in between. There are 13 residues in the CDR3. The CDR3 protein is CASGSGVSYEQYF. In nucleotides, the CDR3 is TGTGCCAGCGGTTCGGGGGTCTCGTACGAGCAGTACTTC.

This clone was detected only a few times. CDR3 sequence: CASSYSRTGELFF. The CDR3 region has the DNA TGTGCCAGCAGTTACTCGCGCACCGGGGAGCTGTTTTTT. The chain is built from TRBV6-2 or TRBV6-3 and TRBJ2-2; D uncertain. The CDR3 loop spans 13 amino acids. Germline lookup yields CDR1 MNHEY and CDR2 SVGEGT. Trimming pared 0 bases from V and 4 bases from J, leaving 3 bases between.

The chain carries TRBV30 and TRBJ2-2; 11 positions agree with TRBD2. Per germline, CDR1 GTSNPN and CDR2 SVGIG (reference sequence). This CDR3 spans 15 amino acids. Germline trimming cut 4 bases from V and 6 bases from J; bases unmatched to any gene: 7. CDR3 bases: TGTGCCTGGAAAAGACTAGCGGGGAAGGCCGGGGAGCTGTTTTTT. Translating it yields CAWKRLAGKAGELFF.

The chain employs TRBV2 and TRBJ1-4; D remains ambiguous. This CDR3 region has 15 residues. The germline V gene encodes CDR1 SNHLY and CDR2 FYNNEI. The ends were cut back, 1 base at V and 13 bases at J, with 19 bases in the middle. The CDR3 here is CASSEGVKGGYGLFF. CDR3 bases: TGTGCCAGCAGTGAAGGGGTCAAAGGCGGTTATGGACTGTTTTTT.

This clone turned up a few times. The genes are TRBV7-9 and TRBJ1-4; no reliable D call. Germline assignment: CDR1 SEHNR and CDR2 FQNEAQ (reference sequence). V shed 8 bases and J shed 11 bases, with 12 bases lying between them. This CDR3 has 11 amino acids. CDR3 DNA sequence: TGTGCCAGCGAAAAGGGAGGGAAACTGTTTTTT. Its protein product is CASEKGGKLFF.

The chain couples TRBV9 to TRBJ2-6, with a weak D call TRBD1 (5 bases). Trimming pared 0 bases from V and 0 bases from J, leaving 7 bases between. Germline CDR1 is SGDLS and CDR2 is YYNGEE. This CDR3 region has 16 residues. This chain's CDR3 is CASSVGQSSGANVLTF. The CDR3 nucleotides read TGTGCCAGCAGCGTAGGACAGAGCTCTGGGGCCAACGTCCTGACTTTC. The full variable domain, completed using reference TRBV9 and TRBJ2-6, is DSGVTQTPKHLITATGQRVTLRCSPRSGDLSVYWYQQSLDQGLQFLIQYYNGEERAKGNILERFSAQQFPDLHSELNLSSLELGDSALYFCASSVGQSSGANVLTFGAGSRLTVL.

This chain links TRBV15 with TRBJ1-1, with a possible D match to TRBD1 (5 bases). CDR1 LNHNV and CDR2 YYDKDF come from the germline V gene (reference sequence). CDR3 length: 15 residues. V was cut by 0 bases and J by 2 bases, with 10 bases left in between. Written as DNA, the CDR3 is TGTGCCACCAGCAGAGATTTGCAGGGAAACACTGAAGCTTTCTTT. Translated: CATSRDLQGNTEAFF.

The chain joins TRBV4-1 to TRBJ1-2; D remains ambiguous. CDR1 is MGHRA, CDR2 YSYEKL, per germline. The CDR3 is 15 amino acids. V was pared by 1 base and J by 0 bases, with 9 bases between. CDR3 amino acids: CASSQGTEANYGYTF. The CDR3 DNA is TGCGCCAGCAGCCAAGGTACAGAAGCTAACTATGGCTACACCTTC.

The rearrangement joins TRBV3-1 (or the pseudogene TRBV3-2) to TRBJ2-5; possible D gene TRBD2, 7 bases. Germline-derived CDR1 and CDR2 are LGHDT and YNNKEL (reference sequence). Trimming left V 6 bases short and J 2 bases short, with 13 bases between. The CDR3 loop spans 14 amino acids. The CDR3 coding sequence is TGTGCCAGCAGTGGCAAGGGGGGGCAAGAGACCCAGTACTTC. Encoded protein: CASSGKGGQETQYF.

A word on this clone: The same CDR3 is also encoded by other DNA sequences in this sample. The V gene is TRBV19, the J gene TRBJ2-7; TRBD1 aligns across 9 bases. The CDR3 is 15 amino acids. The V gene's germline CDR1 is LNHDA and CDR2 SQIVND (reference sequence). The V and J ends lost 6 bases and 2 bases, in that order; junction bases with no gene match: 8. The CDR3 reads CASSIPGQGPYEQYF. The CDR3 DNA sequence: TGTGCCAGTAGCATTCCGGGACAGGGCCCCTACGAGCAGTACTTC.

The rearrangement links TRBV5-1 to TRBJ2-1, with 7 nucleotides matching TRBD2. This CDR3 spans 16 amino acids. J gave up 2 bases and V 0 bases, and 5 bases lay outside the gene matches. Germline values: CDR1 SGHRS, CDR2 YFSETQ. The CDR3, as DNA: TGCGCCAGCAGCTTGGAGCCTAGCGGAACCTACAATGAGCAGTTCTTC. The encoded protein is CASSLEPSGTYNEQFF. Supplemented by reference TRBV5-1 and TRBJ2-1, the full variable domain reads KAGVTQTPRYLIKTRGQQVTLSCSPISGHRSVSWYQQTPGQGLQFLFEYFSETQRNKGNFPGRFSGRQFSNSRSEMNVSTLELGDSALYLCASSLEPSGTYNEQFFGPGTRLTVL.

This rearrangement joins TRBV19 to TRBJ1-4, with D maybe TRBD1 (5 bases). Looked up from germline, CDR1 is LNHDA and CDR2 is SQIVND (reference sequence). CDR3 length equals 14 residues. The V and J ends lost 7 bases and 8 bases respectively, with 17 bases between them. Written as DNA, the CDR3 is TGTGCCAGTACCCTGCCGGGGGTAGGAGAAAAACTGTTTTTT. This translates into CASTLPGVGEKLFF. Supplemented by reference TRBV19 and TRBJ1-4, the full variable domain reads DGGITQSPKYLFRKEGQNVTLSCEQNLNHDAMYWYRQDPGQGLRLIYYSQIVNDFQKGDIAEGYSVSREKKESFPLTVTSAQKNPTAFYLCASTLPGVGEKLFFGSGTQLSVL.

The V call is TRBV2, the J call TRBJ2-5, with D possibly TRBD2 on 6 matching bases. CDR3 length equals 14 residues. V was trimmed by 7 bases and J by 3 bases, leaving 15 bases between them. In germline, CDR1 is SNHLY, CDR2 FYNNEI. In nucleotides, the CDR3 is TGTGCCAGCATTAGTCCGGGCGGGGAAGAGACCCAGTACTTC. Protein product: CASISPGGEETQYF.

This chain connects TRBV10-3 to TRBJ2-5; D is possibly TRBD2 (5 bases). CDR3 size: 13 residues. The V end was cut by 0 bases, the J end by 5 bases, with 7 bases between. Looked up from germline, CDR1 is ENHRY and CDR2 is SYGVKD. As DNA, the CDR3 is TGTGCCATCAGTGAGTCGAGGGTCGAGACCCAGTACTTC. Residues: CAISESRVETQYF.

This sequence joins TRBV2 and TRBJ2-7; TRBD1 matches 7 bases. V trimming: 7 bases; J trimming: 3 bases; junction bases outside the gene matches: 6. CDR3 size: 13 residues. Germline CDR1 reads SNHLY; CDR2 reads FYNNEI. The CDR3 nucleotides read TGTGCCAGCACCGGGACAGTTCACTACGAGCAGTACTTC. This codes for CASTGTVHYEQYF.

The V and J genes are TRBV2 and TRBJ2-1, with D uncertain. Looked up from germline, CDR1 is SNHLY and CDR2 is FYNNEI. V lost 10 bases and J 6 bases, leaving 13 bases between the germline ends. This CDR3 is 12 amino acids long. Here the CDR3 reads CATRFAGNEQFF. For the CDR3, the DNA is TGTGCCACTCGATTCGCCGGCAATGAGCAGTTCTTC.

The J gene is TRBJ2-2, the V gene TRBV7-9; D is undetermined. V was trimmed by 1 base and J by 3 bases, leaving 12 bases between them. CDR3 length: 16 residues. In germline, CDR1 is SEHNR, CDR2 FQNEAQ (reference sequence). CDR3 sequence: CASSLVSYRDTGELFF. DNA of the CDR3: TGTGCCAGCAGCTTAGTGTCCTACCGGGACACCGGGGAGCTGTTTTTT.

The genes are TRBV9 and TRBJ1-6, with D tentatively TRBD1 (5 bases). CDR3 length equals 13 residues. The germline gives CDR1 SGDLS, CDR2 YYNGEE. The V gene lost 4 bases and the J gene lost 7 bases, with 9 bases spanning the gap. The CDR3 here is CASSLKGNSPLHF. CDR3 in DNA: TGTGCCAGCAGCCTCAAGGGGAATTCACCCCTCCACTTT.

The gene calls are TRBV3-1 (or the pseudogene TRBV3-2) and TRBJ2-7, with TRBD2 as a possible D gene (5 bases). The CDR3 sequence is 12 residues long. CDR1 and CDR2 from the germline V gene are LGHDT and YNNKEL (reference sequence). V was shortened by 1 base and J by 5 bases, with 6 bases between the two germline ends. The CDR3 coding sequence is TGTGCCAGCAGCCAAGCCGGGGACGAGCAGTACTTC. Residues: CASSQAGDEQYF.

The genes are TRBV2 and TRBJ2-3, with 9 bases fitting TRBD2. The J segment lost 4 bases and the V segment lost 4 bases, leaving 9 bases of the junction unmatched. Per the germline V gene, CDR1 is SNHLY and CDR2 is FYNNEI. The CDR3 spans 16 residues. The CDR3 region is CASSVGGGARADTQYF. The CDR3 nucleotides read TGTGCCAGCAGTGTCGGCGGGGGGGCCCGGGCAGATACGCAGTATTTT.

In its sample, this clone was seen once. The chain joins TRBV10-3 to TRBJ2-5; 9 bases align to TRBD2. CDR1 is ENHRY and CDR2 is SYGVKD in the germline V gene. J gave up 7 bases and V 0 bases, and 9 bases lay outside the gene matches. The CDR3 is 16 residues long. DNA for the CDR3: TGTGCCATCAGTGAGTCGACGGCGGGGGGGCTCGGGACCCAGTACTTC. Translated, it gives CAISESTAGGLGTQYF.

This chain connects TRBV6-5 to TRBJ1-3; the D gene is possibly TRBD1 (6 bases). The V and J ends lost 0 bases and 4 bases respectively, with 10 bases between them. Germline V lookup: CDR1 MNHEY, CDR2 SVGAGI. CDR3 size: 15 residues. The CDR3 reads CASSYSRGWGNTIYF. Here the CDR3 DNA reads TGTGCCAGCAGTTACTCCAGGGGTTGGGGAAACACCATATATTTT.

The rearrangement joins TRBV5-1 to TRBJ1-3; perhaps TRBD1 as D (5 bases). CDR3 length: 15 residues. Germline CDR1 reads SGHRS; CDR2 reads YFSETQ. V was trimmed by 3 bases and J by 4 bases, leaving 14 bases between them. In DNA form, the CDR3 reads TGCGCCAGCAGCTCTACAGGAATCTCCGGAAACACCATATATTTT. Residues: CASSSTGISGNTIYF. The variable domain in full, with the rest retrieved from reference TRBV5-1 and TRBJ1-3, is KAGVTQTPRYLIKTRGQQVTLSCSPISGHRSVSWYQQTPGQGLQFLFEYFSETQRNKGNFPGRFSGRQFSNSRSEMNVSTLELGDSALYLCASSSTGISGNTIYFGEGSWLTVV.